Included here is one T cell receptor beta chain sequence, with context. Its antigen is undetermined. This table comes from immunoSEQ multiplex PCR, and its TCRdb copy is limited to in-frame clones, with some not included. The data hold around 990 clones, with about 70% observed a single time. This CDR3 region has 14 residues. CDR1 is LGHNA, CDR2 YNFKEQ, per germline. With V trimmed by 1 base and J by 8 bases, 5 bases remained unmatched. This record belongs to a study of STAT5B mutations in CD4+ large granular lymphocyte leukemia. Study-level findings and limits: Higher CD4+ than CD8+ T-LGLL clonality might reflect small sample size. Compared with healthy controls (2/35), patient top clones favored TRBV06 (8/27).

The origin of this receptor is a man between 60 and 75 years old with CD4+ T-cell large granular lymphocyte leukemia. The J gene is TRBJ2-1, the V gene TRBV4-2; 7 bases match TRBD1. Sequences were obtained from PBMCs. CDR3: CASSQGQGRHEQFF. CDR3 nucleotide sequence: TGTGCCAGCAGCCAAGGACAGGGCAGGCATGAGCAGTTCTTC.